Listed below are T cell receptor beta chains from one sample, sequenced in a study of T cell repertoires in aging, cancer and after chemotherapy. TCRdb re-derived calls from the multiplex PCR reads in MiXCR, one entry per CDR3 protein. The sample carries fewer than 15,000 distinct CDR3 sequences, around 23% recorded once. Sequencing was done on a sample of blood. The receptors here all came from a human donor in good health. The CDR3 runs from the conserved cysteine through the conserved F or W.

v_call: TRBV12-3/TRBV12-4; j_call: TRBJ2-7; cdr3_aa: CASSLRGAAYEQYF
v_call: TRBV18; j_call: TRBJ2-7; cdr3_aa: CASSPGTGLYEQYF
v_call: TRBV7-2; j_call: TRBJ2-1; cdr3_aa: CASSLAGGPYNEQFF
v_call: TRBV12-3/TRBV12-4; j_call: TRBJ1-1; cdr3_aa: CASRPQGWVSEAFF
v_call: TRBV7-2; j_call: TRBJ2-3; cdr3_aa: CASSLVPSGGTDTQYF
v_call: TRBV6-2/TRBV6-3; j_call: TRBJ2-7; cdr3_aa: CASRPNAVGENEQYF
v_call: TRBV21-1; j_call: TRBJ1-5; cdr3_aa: CASSKVNGQEYSNQPQHF
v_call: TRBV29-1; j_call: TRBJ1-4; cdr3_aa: CSVGGRQSNEKLFF
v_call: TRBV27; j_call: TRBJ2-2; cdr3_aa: CVSSLRASGGAGELFF
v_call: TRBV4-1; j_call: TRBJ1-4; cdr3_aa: CASRRTGGREKLFF
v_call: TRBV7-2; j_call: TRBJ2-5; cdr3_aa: CASSLGQGWETQYF
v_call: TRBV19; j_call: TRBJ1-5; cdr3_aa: CASSIVPLNQPQHF
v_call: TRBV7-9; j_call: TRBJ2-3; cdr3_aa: CASSFESGSGDYTQYF
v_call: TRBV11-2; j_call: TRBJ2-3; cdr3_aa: CASSLERRGGILSDTQYF
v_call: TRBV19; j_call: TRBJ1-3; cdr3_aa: CASSGGTYSGNTIYF
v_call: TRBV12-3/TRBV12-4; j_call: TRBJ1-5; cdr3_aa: CASSSTPGPLRQQPQHF
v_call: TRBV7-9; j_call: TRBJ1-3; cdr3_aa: CASRLDGRNTIYF
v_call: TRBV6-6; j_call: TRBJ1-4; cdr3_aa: CASSSRFVVDEKLFF
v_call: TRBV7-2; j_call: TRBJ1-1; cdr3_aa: CASRPGLYSRNTEAFF
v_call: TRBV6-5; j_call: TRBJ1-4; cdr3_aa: CASGRIQGASEKLFF
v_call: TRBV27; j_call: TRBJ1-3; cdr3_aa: CASRDGSMEGNTIYF
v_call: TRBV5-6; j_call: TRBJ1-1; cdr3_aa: CASNNDRGAEAFF
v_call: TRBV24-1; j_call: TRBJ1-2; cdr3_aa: CATSDSTPRTGPNYGYTF